Reported below is one TCR beta chain. TCRdb re-analyzed the 5' RACE reads; it lists each CDR3 protein once, without DNA. The sample yields about 450,000 distinct CDR3 sequences, of which the top ten take up 2.4%. These data come from a study of monozygotic twins with inflammatory bowel disease. Germline V gene data show CDR1 as SGHRS and CDR2 as YFSETQ. The CDR3 is made up of 14 amino acids. This clonotype originated in a human donor with ulcerative colitis or Crohn's disease, or a healthy co-twin of an affected twin (not recorded which). The sequencing sample was made of blood. V gene TRBV5-1 combines with J gene TRBJ1-4. The CDR3 spells CASSLSTTNEKLFF. Supplemented by reference TRBV5-1 and TRBJ1-4, the full variable domain reads KAGVTQTPRYLIKTRGQQVTLSCSPISGHRSVSWYQQTPGQGLQFLFEYFSETQRNKGNFPGRFSGRQFSNSRSEMNVSTLELGDSALYLCASSLSTTNEKLFFGSGTQLSVL.